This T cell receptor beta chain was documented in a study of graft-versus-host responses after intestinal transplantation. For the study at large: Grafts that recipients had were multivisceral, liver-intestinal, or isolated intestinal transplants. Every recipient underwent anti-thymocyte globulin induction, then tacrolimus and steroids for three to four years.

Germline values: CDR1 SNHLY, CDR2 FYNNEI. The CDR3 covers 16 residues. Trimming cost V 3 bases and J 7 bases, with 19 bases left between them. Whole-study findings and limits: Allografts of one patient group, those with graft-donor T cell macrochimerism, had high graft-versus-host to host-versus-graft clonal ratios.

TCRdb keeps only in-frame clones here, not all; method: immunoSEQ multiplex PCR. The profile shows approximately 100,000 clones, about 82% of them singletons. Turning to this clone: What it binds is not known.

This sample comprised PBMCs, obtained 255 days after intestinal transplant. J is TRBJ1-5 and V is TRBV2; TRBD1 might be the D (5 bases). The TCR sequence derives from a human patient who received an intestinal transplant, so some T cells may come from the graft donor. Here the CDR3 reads CASSEPREVAGQPQHF. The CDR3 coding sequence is TGTGCCAGCAGTGAGCCCAGGGAGGTAGCAGGGCAGCCCCAGCATTTT.